Listed here is a single T cell receptor (beta chain). No antigen is known for it. This specimen comes from a study of radiation and T cells in renal cell carcinoma. Study-wide context: Nephrectomy followed 15 Gy stereotactic body radiation by 4 weeks. Regarding the study as a whole: Top tumor clonotypes rose in blood 2 weeks post-radiation, then contracted.

Regarding time point: baseline pretreatment blood. Treatment meaning: 15 Gy SBRT to primary tumor, nephrectomy 4 weeks later. Blood was sampled at baseline, 2 weeks and 4 weeks after SBRT. The patient's renal cell carcinoma had clear cell pathology. CDR3 length: 14 amino acids. The germline gives CDR1 GTSNPN, CDR2 SVGIG (reference sequence). The ends lost 4 bases at V and 16 bases at J; junction bases unmatched: 15. Here immunoSEQ multiplex PCR was the method, and the copy in TCRdb shows in-frame clones only, minus some. The sample includes 150,000 or so clones, roughly 80% of them seen just once. The rearrangement joins TRBV30 to TRBJ1-6; 8 positions match TRBD1. The source is a woman in her 50s with renal cell carcinoma. The material sequenced was blood, taken from a patient whose treatment included radiotherapy and nephrectomy. This CDR3 reads CAWTGDRRPSRLHF. CDR3 coding DNA: TGTGCCTGGACCGGGGACAGGAGGCCTTCAAGGCTCCACTTT.